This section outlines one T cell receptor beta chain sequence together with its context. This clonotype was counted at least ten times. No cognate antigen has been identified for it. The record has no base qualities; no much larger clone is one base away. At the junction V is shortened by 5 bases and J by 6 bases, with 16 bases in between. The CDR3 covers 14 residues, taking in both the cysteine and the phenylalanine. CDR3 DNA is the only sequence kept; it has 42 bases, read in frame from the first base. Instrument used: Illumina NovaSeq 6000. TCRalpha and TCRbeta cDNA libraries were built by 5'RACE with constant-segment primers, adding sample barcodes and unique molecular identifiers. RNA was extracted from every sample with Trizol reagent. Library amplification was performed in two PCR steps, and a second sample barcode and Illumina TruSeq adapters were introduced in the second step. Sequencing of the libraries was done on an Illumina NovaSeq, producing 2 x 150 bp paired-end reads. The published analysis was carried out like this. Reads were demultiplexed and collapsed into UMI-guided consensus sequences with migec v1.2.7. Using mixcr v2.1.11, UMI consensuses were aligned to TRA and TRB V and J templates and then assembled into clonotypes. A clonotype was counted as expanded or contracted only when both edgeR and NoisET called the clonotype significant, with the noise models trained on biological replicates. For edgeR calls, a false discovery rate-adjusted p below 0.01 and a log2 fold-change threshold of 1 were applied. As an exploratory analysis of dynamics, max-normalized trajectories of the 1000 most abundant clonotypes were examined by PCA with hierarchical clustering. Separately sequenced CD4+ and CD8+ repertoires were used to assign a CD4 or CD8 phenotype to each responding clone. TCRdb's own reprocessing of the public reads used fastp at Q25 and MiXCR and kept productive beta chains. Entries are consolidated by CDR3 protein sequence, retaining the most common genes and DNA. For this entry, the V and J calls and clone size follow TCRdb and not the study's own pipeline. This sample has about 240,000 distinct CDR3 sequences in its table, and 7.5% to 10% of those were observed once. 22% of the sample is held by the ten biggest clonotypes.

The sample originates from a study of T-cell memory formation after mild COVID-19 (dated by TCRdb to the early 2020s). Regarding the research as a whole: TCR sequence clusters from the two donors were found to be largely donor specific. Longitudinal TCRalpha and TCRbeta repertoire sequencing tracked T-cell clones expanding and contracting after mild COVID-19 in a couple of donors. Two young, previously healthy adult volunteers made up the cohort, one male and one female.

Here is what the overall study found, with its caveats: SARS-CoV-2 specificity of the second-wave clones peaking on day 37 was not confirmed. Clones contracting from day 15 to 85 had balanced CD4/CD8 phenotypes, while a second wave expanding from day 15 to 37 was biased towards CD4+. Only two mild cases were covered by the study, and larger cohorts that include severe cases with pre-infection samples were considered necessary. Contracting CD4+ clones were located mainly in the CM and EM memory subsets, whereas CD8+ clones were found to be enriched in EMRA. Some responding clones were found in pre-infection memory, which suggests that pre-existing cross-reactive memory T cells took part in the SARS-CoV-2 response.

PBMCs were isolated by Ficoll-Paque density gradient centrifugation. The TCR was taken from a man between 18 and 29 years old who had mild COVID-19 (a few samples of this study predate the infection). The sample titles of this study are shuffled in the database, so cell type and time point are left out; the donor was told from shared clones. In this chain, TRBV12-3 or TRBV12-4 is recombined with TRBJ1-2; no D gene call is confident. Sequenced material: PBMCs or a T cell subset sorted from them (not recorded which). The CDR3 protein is CASSLRVGMNGYTF. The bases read TGTGCCAGCAGTCTCCGGGTCGGGATGAATGGCTACACCTTC.